Each of the 30 T cell receptor beta chains below was sequenced from the same sample in a study of tumor and adjacent non-tumor tissue in lung cancer. A modified ARM-PCR protocol with three rounds of nested PCR amplified TCRbeta. TCRdb recomputed calls from the multiplex PCR reads with MiXCR, one row per CDR3 protein. The profile shows about 200,000 distinct CDR3 sequences, about 71% of them singletons. No cell sorting was done before RNA was extracted from the tissue. The sample consisted of lung tumor tissue. These receptor sequences come from a man in his fifties or sixties with non-small cell lung cancer.

The rearrangement links TRBV20-1 to TRBJ2-1, with TRBD2 as a possible D gene (6 bases). The V end lost 2 bases, the J end lost 6 bases, and 17 bases lay between the germline ends. This CDR3 contains 15 residues. The germline V gene has CDR1 DFQATT and CDR2 SNEGSKA (reference sequence). CDR3 DNA: TGCAGTGCTAGACCAGGAGGGGCCCCCCGCAATGAGCAGTTCTTC. It is translated as CSARPGGAPRNEQFF.

In the case of this clonotype: Lacking the conserved final phenylalanine or tryptophan, this CDR3 likely reflects a read error. The chain combines TRBV18 with TRBJ1-1, with 9 bases identical to TRBD1. V was clipped by 0 bases and J by 1 base; unmatched bases: 6. The CDR3 runs 17 residues. Germline V gives CDR1 KGHSH, CDR2 LQKENI. CDR3 in DNA: TGTGCCAGCTCACCACCGAGGACAGGGGAAAGGAACACTGAAGCTTTCTCT. Protein sequence: CASSPPRTGERNTEAFS.

The J gene is TRBJ2-1, the V gene TRBV30; 11 bases are a match to TRBD2. Germline V CDR1 and CDR2: GTSNPN, SVGIG (reference sequence). This CDR3 region has 18 residues. V was pared by 1 base and J by 7 bases, with 15 bases of the junction left unmatched. The CDR3 loop reads CAWSALLGSGRAQNEQFF. CDR3 nucleotides: TGTGCCTGGAGTGCTTTACTGGGTAGCGGGAGGGCACAGAATGAGCAGTTCTTC.

Comments on this clonotype: One base away lies a much larger clone, so this may be a sequencing read error. This sequence joins TRBV4-3 and TRBJ2-1; TRBD2 agrees at 14 bases. The V segment lost 1 base and the J segment 8 bases; nucleotides outside the gene matches: 4. Germline CDR1 and CDR2: LGHNA and YSLEER. There are 16 residues in the CDR3. The CDR3 nucleotides are TGCGCCAGCAGCCAAGTGGGACTAGCGGGAGTCTATGAGCAGTTCTTC. It yields the protein CASSQVGLAGVYEQFF.

About this clonotype: A read error may account for a junction end that differs from germline. The chain employs TRBV7-3 and TRBJ2-3; D might be TRBD2 (6 bases). Germline loops: CDR1 SGHTA, CDR2 FQGTGA. The CDR3 loop spans 11 amino acids. CDR3 protein: CASSSGDTLYF. The CDR3 region has the DNA TGTGCCAGCAGCTCGGGGGATACGCTGTATTTT.

Comments on this clonotype: The junction shows a germline mismatch at one end, possibly a read error. The V call is TRBV5-1, the J call TRBJ2-3; 10 bases match TRBD2. The CDR3 is 16 amino acids. The germline gives CDR1 SGHRS, CDR2 YFSETQ. Written as DNA, the CDR3 is TGCGCCAGCAGCTTGGCCCCTAGCGGGGGCACAGGTACGCAGTATTTT. Protein: CASSLAPSGGTGTQYF.

In the case of this clonotype: This may come from a read error, since a much larger clone is one base off. The chain is built from TRBV20-1 and TRBJ2-7; 11 bases are shared with TRBD1. The CDR3 consists of 17 residues. CDR1 DFQATT and CDR2 SNEGSKA come from the germline V gene (reference sequence). The chain's CDR3 is CRARDRTGGGSPYEQYF. Written as DNA, the CDR3 is TGCAGGGCTAGAGACCGGACAGGGGGCGGGTCCCCCTACGAGCAGTACTTC.

Note on this clonotype: A read error may produce the germline difference seen at one junction end. V usage is TRBV29-1 and J usage is TRBJ1-1; perhaps TRBD1 as D (6 bases). Looked up from germline, CDR1 is SQVTM and CDR2 is ANQGSEA. This CDR3 region has 12 residues. The CDR3 DNA follows: TGTAGCGTCCGACCGGGGGCCATTGAAGCTTTCTTT. It encodes CSVRPGAIEAFF.

On this clonotype: This may be a read error: a much more frequent sequence differs by one nucleotide. The CDR3 carries no conserved terminal phenylalanine or tryptophan, so it likely arises from a read error. V and J are TRBV5-1 and TRBJ2-5, with no clear D. The ends were cut back, 0 bases at V and 5 bases at J, with 11 bases in the middle. The CDR3 covers 14 residues. Germline assignment: CDR1 SGHRS and CDR2 YFSETQ. CDR3 sequence (DNA): TGCGCCAGCAGCTTGGTGCCAGATGTGGAGACCCAGTACTTA. Translating gives CASSLVPDVETQYL.

The chain recombines TRBV29-1 with TRBJ2-1; 13 positions match TRBD2. CDR1 and CDR2 from the germline V gene are SQVTM and ANQGSEA. The CDR3 consists of 17 residues. V shed 2 bases and J 4 bases; nucleotides not matched to a gene: 8. The CDR3: CSVEHTGLAGAYNEQFF. CDR3 coding DNA: TGCAGCGTTGAACATACCGGACTAGCGGGAGCGTACAATGAGCAGTTCTTC.

This chain joins TRBV20-1 and TRBJ2-3; D tentatively reads TRBD1 or TRBD2 (5 bases each). Trimming shortened V by 0 bases and J by 2 bases, and 18 bases separated the two germline ends. Per the germline V gene, CDR1 is DFQATT and CDR2 is SNEGSKA (reference sequence). The CDR3 length is 17 residues. Written as DNA, the CDR3 is TGCAGTGCTAGAGATCAGAGGGGTGTGCTTTACACAGATACGCAGTATTTT. Its translation is CSARDQRGVLYTDTQYF.

On this clonotype itself: A clone one base away is much larger, so this may be a read error. The V gene is TRBV6-5, the J gene TRBJ2-7, with D uncertain. The germline V and J ends were trimmed by 10 bases and 7 bases, with 23 bases remaining between them. This CDR3 contains 14 residues. The germline V gene encodes CDR1 MNHEY and CDR2 SVGAGI. This chain's CDR3 is CANIAATDLGEQYF. The CDR3 DNA is TGTGCCAACATTGCGGCCACGGATCTAGGAGAGCAGTACTTC.

This clonotype was detected only a few times. With a much larger clone just one base away, this may be a read error. The J gene is TRBJ1-5, the V gene TRBV20-1; 9 nucleotides agree with TRBD1. The CDR3 is 14 amino acids. Germline CDR1 and CDR2: DFQATT and SNEGSKA (reference sequence). The CDR3 DNA follows: TGCAGTGCTGCACAGGGGGCCCGTAATCATCCCCAGCATTTT. The encoded protein is CSAAQGARNHPQHF.

V usage is TRBV9 and J usage is TRBJ1-1; maybe TRBD1 (6 bases). Germline CDR1 is SGDLS and CDR2 is YYNGEE. The CDR3 runs to 16 residues. Deletions cut 2 bases from V and 2 bases from J, with 16 bases between. The CDR3 coding sequence is TGTGCCAGCAGCGTTGGGAGAGGACAGTCCAACACTGAAGCTTTCTTT. Amino acid sequence: CASSVGRGQSNTEAFF.

This chain joins TRBV4-2 and TRBJ2-2, with D perhaps matching TRBD1 (5 bases). The germline V and J ends were trimmed by 0 bases and 7 bases, with 21 bases remaining between them. CDR1 is LGHNA and CDR2 is YNFKEQ in the germline V gene. This CDR3 is 18 amino acids long. The CDR3 reads CASSQDSPGWTQGGELFF. CDR3 sequence (DNA): TGTGCCAGCAGCCAAGATTCTCCAGGGTGGACCCAGGGCGGGGAGCTGTTTTTT.

The chain employs TRBV4-3 and TRBJ2-1; D perhaps matches TRBD1 (6 bases). The CDR3 sequence is 15 residues long. CDR1 is LGHNA and CDR2 is YSLEER in the germline V gene. Trimming took off 2 bases at V and 0 bases at J, with 8 bases between the two ends. In DNA, the CDR3 is TGCGCCAGCAGCCAACTAGGGGGCTCCTACAATGAGCAGTTCTTC. The encoded protein is CASSQLGGSYNEQFF.

Remarks on this clonotype: A single base separates this from a much larger clone, so it may be a read error. This chain joins TRBV20-1 and TRBJ2-1; tentatively, D is TRBD2 (6 bases). V lost 5 bases to trimming and J lost 7 bases, with 9 bases between them. Germline V gene lookup returns CDR1 DFQATT and CDR2 SNEGSKA (reference sequence). The CDR3 sequence is 11 residues long. CDR3 nucleotides: TGCAGTGCTCGACGGGGGAATGAGCAGTTCTTC. Encoded protein: CSARRGNEQFF.

The V and J genes are TRBV28 and TRBJ2-7, with TRBD1 matching over 7 bases. The CDR3 spans 15 residues. In germline, CDR1 is MDHEN, CDR2 SYDVKM. V lost 3 bases, J lost 3 bases, and 8 bases stayed unmatched. CDR3 sequence: CASSFFLGQIYEQYF. DNA of the CDR3: TGTGCCAGCAGTTTCTTCTTGGGACAGATCTACGAGCAGTACTTC.

This clonotype was counted a few times. The chain carries TRBV12-3 or TRBV12-4 and TRBJ1-2, with D perhaps TRBD1 (6 bases). This CDR3 has 16 residues. V dropped 6 bases and J dropped 4 bases, with 21 bases sitting between them. The CDR3 sequence is CASRGQGKGGAYGYTF. The CDR3 coding sequence is TGTGCCAGCAGGGGGCAGGGGAAAGGGGGAGCCTATGGCTACACCTTC.

Notes on this clonotype: A much larger clone differs from this one at a single base, so this may be a read error. Here the CDR3 DNA reads TGCAGTGCTAGAGACGTTGGGACATACAATGAGCAGCTCTTC. Residues: CSARDVGTYNEQLF. This chain joins TRBV20-1 and TRBJ2-1; TRBD1 is a possible D gene (6 bases). This CDR3 has 14 amino acids. Germline V lookup: CDR1 DFQATT, CDR2 SNEGSKA (reference sequence).

The chain recombines TRBV6-1 with TRBJ2-7; D possibly corresponds to TRBD2 (5 bases). This CDR3 has 14 amino acids. Germline-derived CDR1 and CDR2 are MNHNS and SASEGT. Trimming pared 4 bases from V and 12 bases from J, leaving 22 bases between. CDR3 region: CASSAFGKAYDRYF. In DNA, the CDR3 is TGTGCCAGCAGTGCCTTCGGGAAGGCCTACGATCGGTACTTC.

In this sample, this clonotype turned up once. This sequence may be a read error, since a much larger clone differs from it by one base. The chain recombines TRBV29-1 with TRBJ2-7, with D hard to call. This CDR3 has 13 amino acids. Deletions cut 6 bases from V and 6 bases from J, with 18 bases between. Germline CDR1 is SQVTM and CDR2 is ANQGSEA. In DNA form, the CDR3 reads TGCAGCGTGGCGCAAGTCTCTTCGGGCGAGCAGTACTTC. This encodes CSVAQVSSGEQYF.

J is TRBJ2-7 and V is TRBV29-1; either TRBD1 or TRBD2 may fit D (6 bases each). CDR3 length: 13 residues. Germline CDR1 is SQVTM and CDR2 is ANQGSEA. CDR3 DNA sequence: TGCAGAGTCCAAAGGAGAGGGGGAGGCGAGCAGTACTTC. Encoded protein: CRVQRRGGGEQYF.

J is TRBJ2-5 and V is TRBV20-1, with TRBD2 as a possible D gene (5 bases). V shed 5 bases and J shed 7 bases, with 14 bases lying between them. Germline loops: CDR1 DFQATT, CDR2 SNEGSKA (reference sequence). The CDR3 contains 12 residues. The CDR3 sequence: CSASRLRGTQYF. As DNA, the CDR3 is TGCAGTGCTTCTCGGCTTCGGGGGACCCAGTACTTC.

Remarks on this clonotype: This CDR3 is missing its conserved last phenylalanine or tryptophan, likely due to a read error. This chain's CDR3 is CTSSLRGRDFAFL. CDR3 in DNA: TGTACCAGCAGCTTGCGCGGCAGGGATTTCGCTTTCTTA. This chain joins TRBV11-2 and TRBJ1-1, with D possibly being TRBD1 (5 bases). The CDR3 contains 13 residues. Germline CDR1 and CDR2: SGHAT and FQNNGV.

The rearrangement joins TRBV11-2 to TRBJ2-7; 7 positions agree with TRBD1. V gave up 7 bases and J gave up 2 bases; unmatched junction bases: 8. In germline, CDR1 is SGHAT, CDR2 FQNNGV. The CDR3 sequence is 14 residues long. CDR3 bases: TGTGCCAGCAAAATAAGGACAGGACCCTACGAGCAGTACTTC. Its translation is CASKIRTGPYEQYF.

Details on this clonotype: This CDR3 fails to terminate in the conserved phenylalanine or tryptophan, so it likely reflects a read error. V is TRBV11-2 and J is TRBJ2-7; possibly TRBD1 for D (7 bases). CDR1 and CDR2 (germline): SGHAT, FQNNGV. V was clipped by 7 bases and J by 3 bases, with 19 bases between them. The CDR3 totals 15 residues. CDR3 residues: CASNPQGGNDYEQYS. The DNA for the CDR3 is TGTGCCAGCAACCCGCAGGGGGGCAACGACTACGAGCAGTACTCC.

This clonotype was seen once. This clone may be a read error of a much larger clone one base away. The V and J genes are TRBV4-1 and TRBJ1-2; D not resolved. This CDR3 spans 15 amino acids. Trimming shortened V by 1 base and J by 4 bases, and 13 bases separated the two germline ends. Germline values: CDR1 MGHRA, CDR2 YSYEKL. The CDR3 DNA reads TGCGCCAGCAGCCAAGGGGCATCGGTTGTCTATGGCTACACCTTC. Protein: CASSQGASVVYGYTF.

The gene calls are TRBV20-1 and TRBJ2-2; possible D gene TRBD1, 5 bases. This CDR3 contains 13 residues. The germline V and J ends were trimmed by 3 bases and 7 bases, with 12 bases remaining between them. CDR1 is DFQATT and CDR2 is SNEGSKA in the germline V gene (reference sequence). The CDR3 loop reads CSARIGAVGELFF. CDR3 in DNA: TGCAGTGCTAGGATAGGGGCCGTCGGGGAGCTGTTTTTT.

The chain carries TRBV11-3 and TRBJ2-3, with a possible D match to TRBD1 (6 bases). Germline CDR1 SGHNT, CDR2 YENEEA. Trimming pared 0 bases from V and 4 bases from J, leaving 14 bases between. The CDR3 totals 16 residues. CDR3 sequence (DNA): TGTGCCAGCAGCTTAGAGGGGGCACTAAGCTCAGATACGCAGTATTTT. The encoded protein is CASSLEGALSSDTQYF.